A selection of T cell receptor beta chains follows, all from one sample in a study of siplizumab effects on memory and regulatory T cells. Sequencing was performed with immunoSEQ multiplex PCR; in TCRdb, only in-frame clones are kept and a portion is missing. This sample has over 85,000 clones, with around 97% found just once. Input material: naive CD4+ T cells sorted from blood. These receptors were taken from a human donor in good health. The CDR3 runs from the conserved cysteine through the conserved F or W. Each record gives: V gene, clone size, J gene, D gene, CDR3 DNA, CDR3 protein. A D gene is named only where the DNA matches it firmly. Not every row has a clone size; where given, it reads once, few, many or a size class.

TRBV6-5,-,TRBJ1-1,-,TGTGCCAGCAGGGAGGGCGCTGAAGCTTTCTTT,CASREGAEAFF
TRBV9,-,TRBJ1-5,-,TGTGCCAGCAGCGTAGACCGCAATCAGCCCCAGCATTTT,CASSVDRNQPQHF
TRBV4-3,-,TRBJ2-2,-,TGCGCCAGCAGCCAAGTACACAACCTTAACACCGGGGAGCTGTTTTTT,CASSQVHNLNTGELFF
TRBV13,once,TRBJ2-1,TRBD2,TGTGCCAGCAGCTCTTGGACTAGCGGGGGGCCCTCCTACAATGAGCAGTTCTTC,CASSSWTSGGPSYNEQFF
TRBV5-1,-,TRBJ2-5,-,TGCGCCAGCAGCTTGGAGGGTGGGGAGACCCAGTACTTC,CASSLEGGETQYF
TRBV7-8,-,TRBJ2-7,TRBD1,TGTGCCAGCAGCTACCACAGGGGCCCCTACGAGCAGTACTTC,CASSYHRGPYEQYF
TRBV19,-,TRBJ2-3,TRBD2,TGTGCCAGTAGTATCGTTGGGGCGGGGGGGCCGGAGGATACGCAGTATTTT,CASSIVGAGGPEDTQYF
TRBV27,-,TRBJ2-5,-,TGTGCCAGCAGTTTATCGTGGGGGAAGGGAGAGACCCAGTACTTC,CASSLSWGKGETQYF
TRBV10-3,-,TRBJ1-4,TRBD1,TGTGCCATCAGGGGGGGGACAGGGGTCGAAAAACTGTTTTTT,CAIRGGTGVEKLFF
TRBV10-3,-,TRBJ1-4,-,TGTGCCATCACCGCCGGAGGGGCGGGTGAAAAACTGTTTTTT,CAITAGGAGEKLFF
TRBV6-1,-,TRBJ1-5,-,TGTGCCAGCACCTGGTCAGGCAATCAGCCCCAGCATTTT,CASTWSGNQPQHF
TRBV28,once,TRBJ2-7,-,TGTGCCAGCAGGCAGACAGGAAACTACGAGCAGTACTTC,CASRQTGNYEQYF
TRBV6-6,-,TRBJ1-3,-,TGTGCCAGGATGACCAACCCCCCGGGAAACACCATATATTTT,CARMTNPPGNTIYF
TRBV18,-,TRBJ1-6,TRBD1,TGTGCCAGCACAGGGGACAATAATTCACCCCTCCACTTT,CASTGDNNSPLHF
TRBV19,-,TRBJ1-2,-,TGTGCCAGTAGTATAGGCACCGTGCAGAACACCTTC,CASSIGTVQNTF
TRBV19,-,TRBJ2-6,TRBD2,TGTGCCAGTAGTTCGGGACTAGCGGCCTTTCCTACTGGGGCCAACGTCCTGACTTTC,CASSSGLAAFPTGANVLTF
TRBV2,-,TRBJ2-3,TRBD2,TGTGCCAGCAGTGAAGCGCTTCGGCGGGAGACCACAGATACGCAGTATTTT,CASSEALRRETTDTQYF
TRBV7-9,-,TRBJ2-1,TRBD2,TGTGCCAGCAGCTCGAGAGGGAAGCGGGGGGAGGGTGAGCAGTTCTTC,CASSSRGKRGEGEQFF
TRBV7-6,-,TRBJ2-1,TRBD2,TGTGCCAGCAGCTTAGCCAGCGGGGGCATTTACAATGAGCAGTTCTTC,CASSLASGGIYNEQFF
TRBV6-5,-,TRBJ2-5,-,TGTGCCAACAGGTCCTCGGGGGGCGAGCTACAGTACTTC,CANRSSGGELQYF
TRBV9,-,TRBJ2-2,-,TGTGCCAGCAGCGTAGCTCAGACCGGGGAGCTGTTTTTT,CASSVAQTGELFF